The 14 T cell receptor beta chains below all came from one sample that was sequenced in a study of sequential checkpoint blockade in melanoma. Clones were read by immunoSEQ multiplex PCR, and TCRdb kept only the in-frame ones, dropping some. Found here are about 17,000 clones, roughly 73% of them singletons; the top ten hold about 20%. Specified treatment: randomized to nivolumab then ipilimumab (arm A) or the reverse (arm B). Sequences were derived from CD8+ T cells sorted from blood (inferred from file names), sampled from a patient given nivolumab and ipilimumab in sequence. Receptors were obtained from a human donor with melanoma.

This chain connects TRBV29-1 to TRBJ1-2; the D is unclear. CDR3 length equals 10 residues. Germline loops: CDR1 SQVTM, CDR2 ANQGSEA. Between the trimmed V and J ends, which lost 7 bases and 6 bases, there was a span of 9 bases. CDR3 region: CSAFADGYTF. The DNA of the CDR3 is TGCAGCGCTTTCGCGGATGGCTACACCTTC.

The chain has TRBV5-4 and TRBJ2-7; 7 bases are a match to TRBD1. The CDR3 has 14 residues. Germline V lookup: CDR1 SGHNT, CDR2 YYREEE (reference sequence). Unmatched junction bases numbered 6, after V lost 0 bases and J lost 6 bases. CDR3 in DNA: TGTGCCAGCAGCTTGGGGGTGGCAGGGGGCGAGCAGTACTTC. Protein: CASSLGVAGGEQYF. The entire variable domain, with the rest obtained from reference TRBV5-4 and TRBJ2-7, is as follows: ETGVTQSPTHLIKTRGQQVTLRCSSQSGHNTVSWYQQALGQGPQFIFQYYREEENGRGNFPPRFSGLQFPNYSSELNVNALELDDSALYLCASSLGVAGGEQYFGPGTRLTVT.

The V gene is TRBV27, the J gene TRBJ1-6; TRBD1 matches at 8 bases. V was pared by 6 bases and J by 8 bases, with 15 bases of the junction left unmatched. The CDR3 has 17 amino acids. In germline, CDR1 is MNHEY, CDR2 SMNVEV (reference sequence). The chain's CDR3 is CASRATAGQGLHSPLHF. The CDR3 DNA reads TGTGCCAGCAGGGCTACCGCCGGACAGGGTTTACATTCACCCCTCCACTTT.

This chain joins TRBV6-6 and TRBJ1-5; D gene uncertain. The CDR3 consists of 13 residues. Germline V gives CDR1 MNHNY, CDR2 SVGAGI (reference sequence). The V end was cut by 0 bases, the J end by 4 bases, with 4 bases between. The CDR3 DNA reads TGTGCCAGCAGTTACTCAACTAATCAGCCCCAGCATTTT. Protein: CASSYSTNQPQHF.

In this sample, this clone turned up a few times. This sequence joins TRBV9 and TRBJ1-1; 9 nucleotides line up with TRBD1. V was pared by 5 bases and J by 4 bases, with 9 bases of the junction left unmatched. CDR1 and CDR2 from the germline V gene are SGDLS and YYNGEE. The CDR3 covers 15 residues. CDR3 nucleotide sequence: TGTGCCAGCAGTCCAACAGGGGGCTCGGGCACTGAAGCTTTCTTT. Its protein is CASSPTGGSGTEAFF.

In this sample, this clone turned up a few times. V usage is TRBV5-4 and J usage is TRBJ2-5; 7 bases fit TRBD1. Germline V lookup: CDR1 SGHNT, CDR2 YYREEE (reference sequence). V lost 3 bases to trimming and J lost 2 bases; unmatched junction nucleotides: 1. CDR3 length equals 13 residues. The CDR3: CASSWTGQETQYF. The CDR3 nucleotides read TGTGCCAGCAGCTGGACAGGACAAGAGACCCAGTACTTC. Supplemented by reference TRBV5-4 and TRBJ2-5, the full variable domain reads ETGVTQSPTHLIKTRGQQVTLRCSSQSGHNTVSWYQQALGQGPQFIFQYYREEENGRGNFPPRFSGLQFPNYSSELNVNALELDDSALYLCASSWTGQETQYFGPGTRLLVL.

In its sample, this clone is medium-sized. The chain recombines TRBV10-3 with TRBJ1-5; D gene unclear. This CDR3 region has 13 residues. CDR1 and CDR2 from the germline V gene are ENHRY and SYGVKD. Trimming left V 6 bases short and J 2 bases short, with 8 bases between. The CDR3 DNA is TGTGCCATCAGCGTGGGAGGCAATCAGCCCCAGCATTTT. Translating it yields CAISVGGNQPQHF.

The rearrangement links TRBV19 to TRBJ2-7, with TRBD1 matching over 7 bases. There are 16 residues in the CDR3. Germline lookup yields CDR1 LNHDA and CDR2 SQIVND (reference sequence). Germline trimming cut 9 bases from V and 1 base from J; bases unmatched to any gene: 15. CDR3: CASRPDRALGSYEQYF. The DNA of the CDR3 is TGTGCCAGCCGACCAGACAGGGCCTTGGGATCCTACGAGCAGTACTTC.

Concerning this clone itself: A read error likely explains this, since a far larger clone differs by one base. Other nucleotide sequences in the sample specify the same CDR3. This sequence joins TRBV6-5 and TRBJ2-1; 9 bases map to TRBD1. With V trimmed by 8 bases and J by 2 bases, 4 bases remained unmatched. The CDR3 is 14 residues long. Germline CDR1 and CDR2: MNHEY and SVGAGI. CDR3 DNA: TGTGCCAGCGGTGGGACAGGGCCCTACAATGAGCAGTTCTTC. Translated, it gives CASGGTGPYNEQFF.

This clone was seen more than once but under ten times. The chain recombines TRBV7-9 with TRBJ2-3, with 7 bases aligning to TRBD1. This CDR3 has 15 residues. Germline values: CDR1 SEHNR, CDR2 FQNEAQ (reference sequence). V shed 5 bases, J shed 0 bases, and the junction held 5 bases outside the gene matches. This CDR3 is CASSEGTASTDTQYF. CDR3 DNA sequence: TGTGCCAGCAGCGAAGGGACAGCTAGCACAGATACGCAGTATTTT.

The CDR3 DNA sequence: TGCAGCGTCCTAAGGCCGGAGCTCGGCCCTGGGGCCAACGTCCTGACTTTC. The encoded protein is CSVLRPELGPGANVLTF. The rearrangement joins TRBV29-1 to TRBJ2-6; no clear D. The length of the CDR3 is 17 residues. The ends were cut back, 6 bases at V and 2 bases at J, with 20 bases in the middle. From germline, CDR1 is SQVTM and CDR2 ANQGSEA.

The chain is built from TRBV27 and TRBJ1-1, with 10 bases that match TRBD1. The CDR3 contains 14 residues. From germline, CDR1 is MNHEY and CDR2 SMNVEV (reference sequence). With V trimmed by 4 bases and J by 5 bases, 4 bases remained unmatched. CDR3 sequence (DNA): TGTGCCAGCAGTTCCTGGACAGGGGGGACTGAAGCTTTCTTT. Its translation is CASSSWTGGTEAFF.

This chain connects TRBV12-5 to TRBJ2-1; no reliable D call. V dropped 1 base and J dropped 15 bases, with 10 bases sitting between them. Germline V gives CDR1 LGHNT, CDR2 FRNRAP. This CDR3 has 11 residues. The CDR3 DNA sequence: TGTGCTAGTGGTTTGGGGGCTTTTCGGTTCTTC. This codes for CASGLGAFRFF.

The chain couples TRBV7-2 to TRBJ2-1; maybe TRBD1 (6 bases). CDR1 is SGHTA, CDR2 FQGNSA, per germline. Trimming removed 4 bases at V and 6 bases at J, with 7 bases between. The length of the CDR3 is 12 residues. The CDR3 protein is CASSYRVNEQFF. The CDR3 DNA sequence: TGTGCCAGCAGCTACAGGGTCAATGAGCAGTTCTTC.